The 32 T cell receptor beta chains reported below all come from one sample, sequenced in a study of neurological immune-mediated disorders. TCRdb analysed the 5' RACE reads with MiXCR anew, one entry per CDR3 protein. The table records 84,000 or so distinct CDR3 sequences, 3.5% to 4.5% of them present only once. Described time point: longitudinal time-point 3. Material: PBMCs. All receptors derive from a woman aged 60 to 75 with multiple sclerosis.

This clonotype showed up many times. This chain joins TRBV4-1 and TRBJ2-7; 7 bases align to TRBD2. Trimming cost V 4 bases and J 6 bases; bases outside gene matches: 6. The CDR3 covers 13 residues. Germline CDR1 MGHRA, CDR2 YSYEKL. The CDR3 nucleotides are TGCGCCAGCAGCCCGGGGGGTTATGGCGAGCAGTACTTC. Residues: CASSPGGYGEQYF.

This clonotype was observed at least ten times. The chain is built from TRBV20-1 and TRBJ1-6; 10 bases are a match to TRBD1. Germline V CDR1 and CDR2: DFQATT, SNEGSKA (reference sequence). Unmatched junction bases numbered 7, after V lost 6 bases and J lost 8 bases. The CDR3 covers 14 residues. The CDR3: CSASGTGVDSPLHF. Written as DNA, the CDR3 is TGCAGTGCGAGCGGGACAGGGGTCGATTCACCCCTCCACTTT.

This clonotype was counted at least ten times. CDR3 in DNA: TGCGCCAGCAGCAAGGGACAAAACTCCTACGAGCAGTACTTC. It encodes CASSKGQNSYEQYF. V usage is TRBV5-1 and J usage is TRBJ2-7, with a weak D call TRBD1 (6 bases). This CDR3 spans 14 amino acids. Between the trimmed V and J ends, which lost 4 bases and 0 bases, there was a span of 11 bases. Germline CDR1 SGHRS, CDR2 YFSETQ.

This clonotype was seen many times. The CDR3 DNA is TGTGCCACCAGTGATCCCAGGGTTCCGGCTAATGAAAAACTGTTTTTT. Translated: CATSDPRVPANEKLFF. V and J are TRBV24-1 and TRBJ1-4; maybe TRBD1 (5 bases). This CDR3 has 16 residues. Per the germline V gene, CDR1 is KGHDR and CDR2 is SFDVKD. The V end was cut by 3 bases, the J end by 3 bases, with 13 bases between.

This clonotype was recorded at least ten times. CDR3 nucleotides: TGTGCCAGCAGTTTATGGCTAGCGGGGAAACAAGAGACCCAGTACTTC. Translation gives CASSLWLAGKQETQYF. J is TRBJ2-5 and V is TRBV28; 9 bases are a match to TRBD2. The CDR3 contains 16 residues. Trimming took 0 bases from V and 2 from J; bases not matched to a gene: 4. The germline V gene encodes CDR1 MDHEN and CDR2 SYDVKM.

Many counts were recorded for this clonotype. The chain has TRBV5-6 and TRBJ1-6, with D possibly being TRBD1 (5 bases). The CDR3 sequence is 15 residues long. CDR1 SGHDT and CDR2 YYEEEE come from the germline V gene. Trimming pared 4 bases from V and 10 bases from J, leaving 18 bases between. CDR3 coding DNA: TGTGCCAGCAGCATCGGACAAGTCTCAGGGTCACCCCTCCACTTT. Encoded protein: CASSIGQVSGSPLHF.

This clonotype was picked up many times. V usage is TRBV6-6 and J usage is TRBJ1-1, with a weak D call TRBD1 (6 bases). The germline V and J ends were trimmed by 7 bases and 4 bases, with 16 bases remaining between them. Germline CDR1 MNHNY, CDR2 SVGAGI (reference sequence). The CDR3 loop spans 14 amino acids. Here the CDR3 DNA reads TGTGCCAGCACTTTACAGGGTTTAGGCACTGAAGCTTTCTTT. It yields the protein CASTLQGLGTEAFF.

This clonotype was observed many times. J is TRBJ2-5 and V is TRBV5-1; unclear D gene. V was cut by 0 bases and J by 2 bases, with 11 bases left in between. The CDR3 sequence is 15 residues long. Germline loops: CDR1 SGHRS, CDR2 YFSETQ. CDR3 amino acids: CASSLVGRTQETQYF. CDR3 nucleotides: TGCGCCAGCAGCTTGGTAGGCCGAACTCAAGAGACCCAGTACTTC.

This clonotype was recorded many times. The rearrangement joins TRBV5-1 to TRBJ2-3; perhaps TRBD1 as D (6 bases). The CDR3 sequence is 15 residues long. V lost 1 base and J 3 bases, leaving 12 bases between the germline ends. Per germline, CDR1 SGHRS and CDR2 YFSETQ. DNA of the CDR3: TGCGCCAGCAGCTTGACAGGGAAGGGTACAGATACGCAGTATTTT. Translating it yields CASSLTGKGTDTQYF.

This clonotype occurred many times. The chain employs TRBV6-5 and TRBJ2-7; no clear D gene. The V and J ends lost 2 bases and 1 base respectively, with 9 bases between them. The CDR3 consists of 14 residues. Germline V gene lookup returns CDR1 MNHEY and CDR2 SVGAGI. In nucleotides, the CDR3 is TGTGCCAGCAGTTACGTTGGCGATTCCTACGAGCAGTACTTC. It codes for CASSYVGDSYEQYF.

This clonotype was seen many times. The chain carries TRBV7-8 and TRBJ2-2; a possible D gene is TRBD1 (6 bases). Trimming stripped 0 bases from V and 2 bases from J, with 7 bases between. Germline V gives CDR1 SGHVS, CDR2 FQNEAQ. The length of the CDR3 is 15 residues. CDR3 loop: CASSLAGANTGELFF. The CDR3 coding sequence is TGTGCCAGCAGCTTAGCGGGGGCAAACACCGGGGAGCTGTTTTTT.

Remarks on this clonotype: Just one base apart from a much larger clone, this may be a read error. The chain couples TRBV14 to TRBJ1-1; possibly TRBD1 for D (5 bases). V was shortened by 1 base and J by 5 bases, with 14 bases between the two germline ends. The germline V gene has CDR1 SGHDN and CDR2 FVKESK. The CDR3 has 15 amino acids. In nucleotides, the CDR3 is TGTGCCAGCAGCCAAGCCTGCGGGGGGAAGACTGAAGCTTTCTTT. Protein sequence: CASSQACGGKTEAFF.

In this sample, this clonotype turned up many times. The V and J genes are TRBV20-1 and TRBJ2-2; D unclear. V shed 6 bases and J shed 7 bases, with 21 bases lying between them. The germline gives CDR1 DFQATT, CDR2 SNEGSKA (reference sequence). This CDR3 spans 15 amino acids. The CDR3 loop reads CSANQPDQSGGELFF. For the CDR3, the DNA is TGCAGTGCAAATCAACCTGACCAGTCCGGCGGGGAGCTGTTTTTT.

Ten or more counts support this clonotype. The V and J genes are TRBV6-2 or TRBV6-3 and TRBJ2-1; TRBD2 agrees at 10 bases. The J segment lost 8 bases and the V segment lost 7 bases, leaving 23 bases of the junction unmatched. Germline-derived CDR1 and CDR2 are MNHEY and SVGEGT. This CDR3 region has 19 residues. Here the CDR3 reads CASNSPGSIRAGGIHEQFF. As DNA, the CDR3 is TGTGCCAGCAATTCTCCTGGGAGTATAAGAGCGGGGGGGATTCATGAGCAGTTCTTC.

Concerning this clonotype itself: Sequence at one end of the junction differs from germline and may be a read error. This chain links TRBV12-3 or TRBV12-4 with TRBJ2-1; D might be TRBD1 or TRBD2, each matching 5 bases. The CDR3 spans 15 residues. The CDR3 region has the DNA TGTGCCAGCAGCTCCGGGACGGAGTGGAACAATGATCAGTTCTTC. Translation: CASSSGTEWNNDQFF.

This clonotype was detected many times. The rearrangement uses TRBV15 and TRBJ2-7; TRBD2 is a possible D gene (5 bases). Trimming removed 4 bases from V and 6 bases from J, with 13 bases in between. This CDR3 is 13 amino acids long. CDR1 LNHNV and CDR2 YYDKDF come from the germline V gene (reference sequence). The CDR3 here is CATSTGRSGEQYF. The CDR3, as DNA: TGTGCCACCAGCACGGGGAGATCAGGCGAGCAGTACTTC.

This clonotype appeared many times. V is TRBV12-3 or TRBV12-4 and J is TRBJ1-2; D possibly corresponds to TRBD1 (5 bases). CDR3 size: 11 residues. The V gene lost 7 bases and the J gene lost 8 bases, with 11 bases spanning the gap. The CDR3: CASNTGYGYTF. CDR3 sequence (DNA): TGTGCCAGCAATACAGGCTACGGCTACACCTTC.

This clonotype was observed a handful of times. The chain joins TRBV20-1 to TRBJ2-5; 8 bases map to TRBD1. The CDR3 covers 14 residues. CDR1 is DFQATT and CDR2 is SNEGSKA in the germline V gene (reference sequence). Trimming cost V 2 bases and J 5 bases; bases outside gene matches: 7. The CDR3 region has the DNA TGCAGTGCTAGATCAGGGGGCTTGGGCGAGACCCAGTACTTC. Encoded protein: CSARSGGLGETQYF.

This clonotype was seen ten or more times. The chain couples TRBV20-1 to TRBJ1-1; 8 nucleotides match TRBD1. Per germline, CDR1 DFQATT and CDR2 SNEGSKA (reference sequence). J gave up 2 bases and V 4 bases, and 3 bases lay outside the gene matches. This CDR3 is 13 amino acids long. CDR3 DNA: TGCAGTGCTAATCAGGGGGCAAACACTGAAGCTTTCTTT. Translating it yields CSANQGANTEAFF.

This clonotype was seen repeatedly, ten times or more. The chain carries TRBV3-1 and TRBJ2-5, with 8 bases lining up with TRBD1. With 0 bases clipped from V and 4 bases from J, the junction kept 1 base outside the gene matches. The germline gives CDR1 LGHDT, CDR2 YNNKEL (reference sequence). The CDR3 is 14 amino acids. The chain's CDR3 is CASSQDRGRETQYF. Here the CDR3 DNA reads TGTGCCAGCAGCCAAGACAGGGGGCGAGAGACCCAGTACTTC.

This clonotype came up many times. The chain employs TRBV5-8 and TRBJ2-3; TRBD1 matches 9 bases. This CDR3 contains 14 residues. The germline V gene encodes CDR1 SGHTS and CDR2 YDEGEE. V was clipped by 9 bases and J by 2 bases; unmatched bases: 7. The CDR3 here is CAKATGGPTDTQYF. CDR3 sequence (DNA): TGTGCCAAAGCCACAGGGGGCCCCACAGATACGCAGTATTTT.

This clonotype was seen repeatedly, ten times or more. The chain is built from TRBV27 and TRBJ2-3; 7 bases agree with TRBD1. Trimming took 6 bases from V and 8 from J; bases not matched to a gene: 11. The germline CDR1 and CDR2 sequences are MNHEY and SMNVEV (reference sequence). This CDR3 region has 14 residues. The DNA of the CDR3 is TGTGCCAGCAGCAGGGACAGTAAAGGAGGTACGCAGTATTTT. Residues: CASSRDSKGGTQYF.

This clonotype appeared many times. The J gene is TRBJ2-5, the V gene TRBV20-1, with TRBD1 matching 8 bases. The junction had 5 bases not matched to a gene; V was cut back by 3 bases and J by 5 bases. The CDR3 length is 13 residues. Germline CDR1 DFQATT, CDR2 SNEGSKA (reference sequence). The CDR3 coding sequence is TGCAGTGCTAGGGGACAGGTATCTGAGACCCAGTACTTC. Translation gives CSARGQVSETQYF.

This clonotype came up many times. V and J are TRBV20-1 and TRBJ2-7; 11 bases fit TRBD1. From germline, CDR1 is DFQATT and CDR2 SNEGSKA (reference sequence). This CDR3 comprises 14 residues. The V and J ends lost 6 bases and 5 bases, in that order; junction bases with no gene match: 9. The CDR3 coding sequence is TGCAGTGCACCGATGGACAGGGGGCACCACGAGCAGTACTTC. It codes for CSAPMDRGHHEQYF.

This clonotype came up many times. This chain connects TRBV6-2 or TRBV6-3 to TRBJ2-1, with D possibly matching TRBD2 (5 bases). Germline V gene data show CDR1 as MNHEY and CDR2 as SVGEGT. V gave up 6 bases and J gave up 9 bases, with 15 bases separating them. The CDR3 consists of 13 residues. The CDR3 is CASRQRPPGEQFF. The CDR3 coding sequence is TGTGCCAGCAGACAGCGGCCCCCAGGTGAGCAGTTCTTC.

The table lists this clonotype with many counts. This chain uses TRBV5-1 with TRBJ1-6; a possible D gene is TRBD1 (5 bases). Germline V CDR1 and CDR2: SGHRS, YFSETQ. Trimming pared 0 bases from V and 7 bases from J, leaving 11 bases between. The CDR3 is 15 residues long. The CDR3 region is CASSLAGTLNSPLHF. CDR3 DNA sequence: TGCGCCAGCAGCTTGGCCGGGACCTTGAATTCACCCCTCCACTTT.

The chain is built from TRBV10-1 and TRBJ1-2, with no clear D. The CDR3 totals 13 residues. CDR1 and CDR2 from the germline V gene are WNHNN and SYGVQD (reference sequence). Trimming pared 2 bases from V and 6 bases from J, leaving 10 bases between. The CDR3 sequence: CASSERSDHGYTF. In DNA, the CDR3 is TGCGCCAGCAGTGAGCGTAGTGACCATGGCTACACCTTC.

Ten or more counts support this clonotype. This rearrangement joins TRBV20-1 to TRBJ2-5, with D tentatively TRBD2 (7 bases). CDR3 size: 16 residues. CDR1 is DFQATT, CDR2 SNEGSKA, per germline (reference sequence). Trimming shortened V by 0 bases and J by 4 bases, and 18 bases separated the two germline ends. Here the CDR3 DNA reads TGCAGTGCTAGAGATCTGTGGGGGGGCTGGGGAGAGACCCAGTACTTC. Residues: CSARDLWGGWGETQYF.

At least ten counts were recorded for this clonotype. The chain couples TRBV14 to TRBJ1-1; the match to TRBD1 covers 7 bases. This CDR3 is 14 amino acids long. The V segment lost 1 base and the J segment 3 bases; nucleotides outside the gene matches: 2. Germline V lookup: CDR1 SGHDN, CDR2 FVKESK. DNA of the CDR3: TGTGCCAGCAGCCAAGTAGGGGGCCACACTGAAGCTTTCTTT. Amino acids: CASSQVGGHTEAFF.

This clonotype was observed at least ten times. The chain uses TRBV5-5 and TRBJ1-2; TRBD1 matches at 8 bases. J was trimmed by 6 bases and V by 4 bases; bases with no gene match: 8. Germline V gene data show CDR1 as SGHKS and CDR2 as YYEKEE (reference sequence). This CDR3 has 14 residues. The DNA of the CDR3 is TGTGCCAGCAGCGCTATCGACAGGGGCGATGGCTACACCTTC. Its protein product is CASSAIDRGDGYTF.

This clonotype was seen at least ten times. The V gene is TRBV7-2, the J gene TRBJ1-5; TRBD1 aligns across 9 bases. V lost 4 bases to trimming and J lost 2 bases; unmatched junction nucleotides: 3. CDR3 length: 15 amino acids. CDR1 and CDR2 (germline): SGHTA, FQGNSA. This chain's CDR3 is CASSYRGHGNQPQHF. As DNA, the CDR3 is TGTGCCAGCAGCTACAGGGGGCATGGCAATCAGCCCCAGCATTTT.

CDR3 sequence (DNA): TGTGCCAGCAGCCCGGGACAGGGAGCCTTCAATGAGCAGTTCTTC. Translated: CASSPGQGAFNEQFF. This rearrangement joins TRBV7-6 to TRBJ2-1; 9 bases are shared with TRBD1. The ends lost 5 bases at V and 6 bases at J; junction bases unmatched: 8. The germline V gene encodes CDR1 SGHVS and CDR2 FNYEAQ. This CDR3 is 15 amino acids long.